The clone carrying this T cell receptor beta chain appeared many times. Fresh peripheral blood, roughly 9.3 ml, was the source of the PBMCs. This record belongs to a study of T cells in Graves' hyperthyroidism and ophthalmopathy. Trimming removed 7 bases from V and 3 bases from J, with 14 bases in between. The CDR3 is made up of 14 amino acids. Amplified TCR beta CDR3 regions came from RNA transcripts. When the TCR CDR3 underwent first-round RT-PCR, the HTBI primer set was used. TCRdb reprocessed the multiplex PCR reads via MiXCR and lists one record per CDR3 protein. The sample lists hundreds of thousands of distinct CDR3 sequences, roughly a sixth occurring once.

This chain links TRBV12-3 or TRBV12-4 with TRBJ2-3; D possibly matches TRBD1 or TRBD2 (5 bases each). The sequencing sample was made of blood. The clonotype comes from a woman aged 50 to 65 with Graves' hyperthyroidism that later progressed to Graves' ophthalmopathy. The CDR3: CASTLRWGTDTQYF. The CDR3 nucleotides are TGTGCCAGCACCTTAAGGTGGGGGACAGATACGCAGTATTTT.